These 32 T cell receptor beta chains were all obtained from the same sample, sequenced in a study of blood T cell repertoires in COVID-19. The data were produced by immunoSEQ multiplex PCR, yet TCRdb's version contains in-frame clones alone and is incomplete. The table has 25,000 to 35,000 clones, 80% to 90% seen once. Sequencing was performed on peripheral blood. The receptor source for this set is a human donor in a cohort sampled during active COVID-19.

V is TRBV19 and J is TRBJ2-1; 8 nucleotides agree with TRBD2. The CDR3 extends over 14 amino acids. CDR1 and CDR2 (germline): LNHDA, SQIVND (reference sequence). The V segment lost 4 bases and the J segment 14 bases; nucleotides outside the gene matches: 13. CDR3 region: CASSRKWTSRGEFF. The CDR3 bases are TGTGCCAGTAGTAGAAAATGGACTAGCCGGGGGGAGTTCTTC.

The chain uses TRBV19 and TRBJ2-2; 11 bases line up with TRBD1. The CDR3 spans 15 residues. Germline CDR1 and CDR2: LNHDA and SQIVND (reference sequence). J was trimmed by 7 bases and V by 9 bases; bases with no gene match: 10. The CDR3, as DNA: TGTGCCAGCTCTAGGACAGGGGGCTCGATCGGGGAGCTGTTTTTT. Its translation is CASSRTGGSIGELFF.

The gene calls are TRBV7-6 and TRBJ2-1; TRBD1 matches at 10 bases. The CDR3 length is 17 residues. Germline CDR1 is SGHVS and CDR2 is FNYEAQ. V shed 4 bases, J shed 8 bases, and the junction held 14 bases outside the gene matches. In DNA form, the CDR3 reads TGTGCCAGCAGCTCCCGACAGGGGGCTTTTATACTCGATGAGCAGTTCTTC. It specifies CASSSRQGAFILDEQFF.

This chain connects TRBV5-1 to TRBJ1-4, with 9 bases fitting TRBD1. Germline V CDR1 and CDR2: SGHRS, YFSETQ. V lost 4 bases, J lost 10 bases, and 8 bases stayed unmatched. This CDR3 has 14 amino acids. In DNA, the CDR3 is TGCGCCAGCAGCATGACAGGGGGGGAGTCAAAACTGTTTTTT. It codes for CASSMTGGESKLFF.

The chain uses TRBV5-3 and TRBJ2-5; TRBD2 matches at 9 bases. TRBV5-3 is known as an ORF, though its function is uncertain. The CDR3 length is 14 residues. CDR3 sequence reads: CSGRPSGFKETQYF. The CDR3 region has the DNA TGTAGCGGGAGGCCGTCGGGTTTCAAAGAGACCCAGTACTTC.

The chain has TRBV7-2 and TRBJ1-1; TRBD1 matches at 9 bases. The CDR3 length is 14 residues. The V gene's germline CDR1 is SGHTA and CDR2 FQGNSA. With 4 bases clipped from V and 5 bases from J, the junction kept 5 bases outside the gene matches. The CDR3 DNA is TGTGCCAGCAGCTCACAGGGGGCGGTGACTGAAGCTTTCTTT. This codes for CASSSQGAVTEAFF.

The gene calls are TRBV7-9 and TRBJ1-1; D remains ambiguous. Deletions cut 7 bases from V and 3 bases from J, with 18 bases between. The germline gives CDR1 SEHNR, CDR2 FQNEAQ (reference sequence). This CDR3 spans 15 amino acids. The CDR3 bases are TGTGCCAGCACCTTCGAGGCAGTCTCAGACACTGAAGCTTTCTTT. Translating it yields CASTFEAVSDTEAFF.

The gene calls are TRBV7-2 and TRBJ2-7; D is uncertain. V gave up 0 bases and J gave up 6 bases, with 6 bases separating them. The germline gives CDR1 SGHTA, CDR2 FQGNSA. CDR3 length: 12 residues. CDR3 protein: CASSLASLEQYF. CDR3 nucleotides: TGTGCCAGCAGCTTAGCTTCCCTCGAGCAGTACTTC. The full variable domain, completed using reference TRBV7-2 and TRBJ2-7, is GAGVSQSPSNKVTEKGKDVELRCDPISGHTALYWYRQSLGQGLEFLIYFQGNSAPDKSGLPSDRFSAERTGGSVSTLTIQRTQQEDSAVYLCASSLASLEQYFGPGTRLTVT.

V gene TRBV5-4 combines with J gene TRBJ2-7; TRBD2 matches 10 bases. Trimming at V came to 0 bases and at J to 5 bases, leaving 2 bases not matched to a gene. CDR1 is SGHNT, CDR2 YYREEE, per germline (reference sequence). The CDR3 extends over 14 amino acids. The CDR3 region has the DNA TGTGCCAGCAGCTTGGTACTAGCGGGGAACGAGCAGTACTTC. Amino acids: CASSLVLAGNEQYF.

The CDR3 DNA reads TGTGCCAGCAGTGAATATACTAGCGGGGGGGCATCAGATACGCAGTATTTT. Its translation is CASSEYTSGGASDTQYF. V usage is TRBV25-1 and J usage is TRBJ2-3, with 13 positions matching TRBD2. The CDR3 is 17 residues long. Trimming removed 0 bases from V and 4 bases from J; junction bases left unmatched: 4. Germline V gene lookup returns CDR1 MGHDK and CDR2 SYGVNS.

The chain has TRBV7-3 and TRBJ2-3, with a possible D match to TRBD2 (5 bases). Germline CDR1 reads SGHTA; CDR2 reads FQGTGA. This CDR3 comprises 13 residues. Trimming removed 4 bases at V and 5 bases at J, with 10 bases between. The chain's CDR3 is CASSSAGEDTQYF. For the CDR3, the DNA is TGTGCCAGCAGCTCTGCGGGCGAAGATACGCAGTATTTT.

This clone turned up a few times. The chain is built from TRBV4-3 and TRBJ2-1; D gene ambiguous. The CDR3 consists of 12 residues. Trimming left V 5 bases short and J 7 bases short, with 9 bases between. The germline CDR1 and CDR2 sequences are LGHNA and YSLEER. The CDR3 DNA follows: TGCGCCAGCAGCGACATACAAAATGAGCAGTTCTTC. This sequence encodes CASSDIQNEQFF.

The table lists this clone with a count of one. The chain recombines TRBV28 with TRBJ2-7; 8 bases align to TRBD2. The CDR3 has 16 residues. Germline V gene lookup returns CDR1 MDHEN and CDR2 SYDVKM. After removal of 5 bases from V and 3 bases from J, the junction contained 12 bases not matched to a gene. The CDR3 reads CASSPTAGGKGYEQYF. Written as DNA, the CDR3 is TGTGCCAGCAGTCCTACCGCGGGGGGTAAGGGCTACGAGCAGTACTTC.

The genes are TRBV4-2 and TRBJ1-4; perhaps TRBD1 as D (6 bases). CDR3 length: 13 residues. Trimming took 1 base from V and 6 from J, leaving 6 bases between them. Germline V gene lookup returns CDR1 LGHNA and CDR2 YNFKEQ. The CDR3 DNA follows: TGTGCCAGCAGCCAAGGACAGGATGAAAAACTGTTTTTT. Translated, it gives CASSQGQDEKLFF.

This rearrangement joins TRBV4-1 to TRBJ1-5; D unresolved. The ends were cut back, 1 base at V and 5 bases at J, with 9 bases in the middle. Germline V gene sequence: CDR1 MGHRA, CDR2 YSYEKL. The CDR3 length is 14 residues. CDR3 DNA: TGCGCCAGCAGCCAAGGCCGATCGGATCAGCCCCAGCATTTT. It yields the protein CASSQGRSDQPQHF.

V and J are TRBV11-3 and TRBJ2-2, with a tentative D call TRBD2 (5 bases). This CDR3 is 13 amino acids long. Looked up from germline, CDR1 is SGHNT and CDR2 is YENEEA. V was shortened by 1 base and J by 12 bases, with 12 bases between the two germline ends. This chain's CDR3 is CASSLGGRRKLFF. The CDR3 nucleotides read TGTGCCAGCAGCTTAGGAGGGAGACGGAAGCTGTTTTTT.

The gene calls are TRBV18 and TRBJ1-6; D is unresolved. The CDR3 is 15 residues long. Germline values: CDR1 KGHSH, CDR2 LQKENI. Trimming cost V 4 bases and J 3 bases, with 10 bases left between them. The CDR3 nucleotides are TGTGCCAGCTCACGAGACCGGGTCTATAATTCACCCCTCCACTTT. Protein sequence: CASSRDRVYNSPLHF.

The chain employs TRBV28 and TRBJ2-7, with 9 bases lining up with TRBD1. This CDR3 has 16 amino acids. Unmatched junction bases numbered 14, after V lost 6 bases and J lost 5 bases. Germline CDR1 is MDHEN and CDR2 is SYDVKM. CDR3 loop: CASRPAGDRVLNEQYF. CDR3 nucleotide sequence: TGTGCCAGCAGGCCGGCCGGGGACAGGGTATTAAACGAGCAGTACTTC.

The chain joins TRBV5-1 to TRBJ2-5; 14 nucleotides match TRBD2. This CDR3 is 16 amino acids long. In germline, CDR1 is SGHRS, CDR2 YFSETQ. J gave up 4 bases and V 0 bases, and 2 bases lay outside the gene matches. The CDR3 sequence is CASSLAGTSGGETQYF. The CDR3 bases are TGCGCCAGCAGCTTGGCCGGGACTAGCGGGGGAGAGACCCAGTACTTC. Complete variable domain (other parts from reference TRBV5-1 and TRBJ2-5): KAGVTQTPRYLIKTRGQQVTLSCSPISGHRSVSWYQQTPGQGLQFLFEYFSETQRNKGNFPGRFSGRQFSNSRSEMNVSTLELGDSALYLCASSLAGTSGGETQYFGPGTRLLVL.

This clone appeared a few times. The chain recombines TRBV7-8 with TRBJ2-7, with 7 positions matching TRBD1. The junction had 4 bases not matched to a gene; V was cut back by 5 bases and J by 0 bases. The CDR3 is 14 amino acids. In germline, CDR1 is SGHVS, CDR2 FQNEAQ. CDR3 protein: CASSGTESSYEQYF. The CDR3 nucleotides read TGTGCCAGCAGCGGGACAGAGTCCTCCTACGAGCAGTACTTC.

The chain couples TRBV29-1 to TRBJ2-1; a possible D gene is TRBD2 (5 bases). The CDR3 runs 13 residues. Trimming cost V 3 bases and J 7 bases, with 13 bases left between them. The germline gives CDR1 SQVTM, CDR2 ANQGSEA. CDR3 sequence: CSVDYGVWNEQFF. The CDR3, as DNA: TGCAGCGTTGATTACGGGGTTTGGAATGAGCAGTTCTTC.

This chain joins TRBV7-2 and TRBJ2-1; 10 nucleotides match TRBD1. The CDR3 is made up of 16 amino acids. V dropped 5 bases and J dropped 5; count of bases not matched to a gene: 9. Germline V gives CDR1 SGHTA, CDR2 FQGNSA. CDR3 loop: CASSATPGQGNNEQFF. The DNA for the CDR3 is TGTGCCAGCAGCGCTACTCCGGGACAGGGGAACAATGAGCAGTTCTTC.

CDR3 in amino acids: CASIEGGPGELFF. The CDR3 DNA reads as TGTGCCAGCATTGAGGGGGGGCCCGGGGAGCTGTTTTTT. The chain carries TRBV28 and TRBJ2-2, with D possibly being TRBD2 (7 bases). Germline loops: CDR1 MDHEN, CDR2 SYDVKM. Trimming took off 7 bases at V and 6 bases at J, with 12 bases between the two ends. The length of the CDR3 is 13 residues. Based on the CDR3 plus reference TRBV28 and TRBJ2-2, the full variable domain is DVKVTQSSRYLVKRTGEKVFLECVQDMDHENMFWYRQDPGLGLRLIYFSYDVKMKEKGDIPEGYSVSREKKERFSLILESASTNQTSMYLCASIEGGPGELFFGEGSRLTVL.

The gene calls are TRBV7-8 and TRBJ2-2; no reliable D call. This CDR3 contains 13 residues. Germline CDR1 is SGHVS and CDR2 is FQNEAQ. V lost 4 bases to trimming and J lost 7 bases, with 10 bases between them. CDR3 protein: CASSSTPGGELFF. DNA for the CDR3: TGTGCCAGCAGCTCGACCCCGGGCGGGGAGCTGTTTTTT. Full variable domain (missing parts from reference TRBV7-8 and TRBJ2-2): GAGVSQSPRYKVAKRGQDVALRCDPISGHVSLFWYQQALGQGPEFLTYFQNEAQLDKSGLPSDRFFAERPEGSVSTLKIQRTQQEDSAVYLCASSSTPGGELFFGEGSRLTVL.

The chain combines TRBV2 with TRBJ1-2, with TRBD1 as a possible D gene (5 bases). The CDR3 contains 16 residues. Trimming stripped 4 bases from V and 3 bases from J, with 18 bases between. Germline CDR1 SNHLY, CDR2 FYNNEI. Written as DNA, the CDR3 is TGTGCCAGCAGTGTGGCGAGAGACAGTAGGGACTATGGCTACACCTTC. Its protein product is CASSVARDSRDYGYTF.

With respect to this clone: The germline gene is not matched at one end of the junction; a read error may be the cause. This rearrangement joins TRBV7-9 to TRBJ2-2; D is perhaps TRBD2 (5 bases). Germline CDR1 SEHNR, CDR2 FQNEAQ (reference sequence). The CDR3 is 13 residues long. CDR3 nucleotides: TGTGCCAGCAGCCTAGCCGTTACCGGGGAGCTGTTTTTT. It is translated as CASSLAVTGELFF.

The V call is TRBV6-2 or TRBV6-3, the J call TRBJ2-6; maybe TRBD1 (5 bases). This CDR3 is 15 amino acids long. Germline-derived CDR1 and CDR2 are MNHEY and SVGEGT. The V end was cut by 2 bases, the J end by 2 bases, with 7 bases between. As DNA, the CDR3 is TGTGCCAGCAGTTACAAGGGGACTGGGGCCAACGTCCTGACTTTC. This codes for CASSYKGTGANVLTF.

The chain joins TRBV6-1 to TRBJ1-5; tentatively, D is TRBD1 (5 bases). The ends were cut back, 3 bases at V and 9 bases at J, with 6 bases in the middle. Looked up from germline, CDR1 is MNHNS and CDR2 is SASEGT. There are 11 residues in the CDR3. CDR3 DNA: TGTGCCAGCAGTGATCAGGGGCCCCAGCATTTT. Translating gives CASSDQGPQHF.

This chain joins TRBV30 and TRBJ2-7; D is undetermined. The germline V and J ends were trimmed by 3 bases and 9 bases, with 15 bases remaining between them. CDR1 is GTSNPN and CDR2 is SVGIG in the germline V gene (reference sequence). The CDR3 is 12 amino acids. CDR3 coding DNA: TGTGCCTGGAGGACGGGTGGTCTAGGGCAGTACTTC. It encodes CAWRTGGLGQYF.

This chain joins TRBV6-1 and TRBJ2-1; weak D call: TRBD2 (5 bases). V shed 2 bases and J shed 0 bases, with 8 bases lying between them. The CDR3 is 15 amino acids. In germline, CDR1 is MNHNS, CDR2 SASEGT. CDR3 in amino acids: CASSERDYSYNEQFF. Written as DNA, the CDR3 is TGTGCCAGCAGTGAACGGGATTACTCCTACAATGAGCAGTTCTTC.

The chain uses TRBV5-1 and TRBJ1-5, with D perhaps TRBD1 (6 bases). The CDR3 covers 14 residues. With 0 bases removed from V and 7 bases from J, the gap between germline ends came to 11 bases. Germline lookup yields CDR1 SGHRS and CDR2 YFSETQ. The DNA of the CDR3 is TGCGCCAGCAGCTTGGGGGCAGGGACACAGCCCCAGCATTTT. It encodes CASSLGAGTQPQHF.

This chain connects TRBV5-1 to TRBJ2-7; D call uncertain. Germline lookup yields CDR1 SGHRS and CDR2 YFSETQ. CDR3 length equals 13 residues. The V end lost 2 bases, the J end lost 0 bases, and 6 bases lay between the germline ends. Written as DNA, the CDR3 is TGCGCCAGCAGCTTCGACAACTCCTACGAGCAGTACTTC. Its protein product is CASSFDNSYEQYF.